The entry below gives a single TCR beta chain sequence along with its context. The V segment lost 5 bases and the J segment 1 base; nucleotides outside the gene matches: 3. Germline V CDR1 and CDR2: LNHDA, SQIVND (reference sequence). The CDR3 has 15 amino acids. The data derive from a study of blood T cell repertoires in COVID-19. Study members were between about 18 and 100 years old and lived in 20 to 30 US regions. Resolution of symptoms, clearance, or two negative PCRs was present in recovered Cohort 3 donors. Some clones are missing from TCRdb's copy, which holds only in-frame ones; the method was immunoSEQ multiplex PCR. The profile shows 270,000 or so clones, more than 75% of them singletons.

V is TRBV19 and J is TRBJ2-3; 10 bases fit TRBD2. The origin of this receptor is a woman under 30 who had recovered from COVID-19. Sequenced: PBMCs or T cells enriched from blood (not recorded which). CDR3 region: CASSSSGGRTDTQYF. In nucleotides, the CDR3 is TGTGCCAGTAGTTCTAGCGGGGGTCGCACAGATACGCAGTATTTT.